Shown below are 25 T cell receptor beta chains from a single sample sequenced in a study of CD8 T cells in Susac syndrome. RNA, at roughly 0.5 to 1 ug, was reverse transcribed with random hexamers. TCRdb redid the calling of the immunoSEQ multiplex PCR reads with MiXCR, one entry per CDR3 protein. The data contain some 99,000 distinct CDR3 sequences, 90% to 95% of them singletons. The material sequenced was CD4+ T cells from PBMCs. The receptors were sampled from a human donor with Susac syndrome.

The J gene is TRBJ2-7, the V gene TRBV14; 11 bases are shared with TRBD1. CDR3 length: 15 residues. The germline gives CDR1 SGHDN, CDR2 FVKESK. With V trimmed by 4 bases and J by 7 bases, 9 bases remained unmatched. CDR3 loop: CASSLRTGGAGEQYF. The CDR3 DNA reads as TGTGCCAGCAGCCTTAGGACAGGGGGCGCGGGGGAGCAGTACTTC.

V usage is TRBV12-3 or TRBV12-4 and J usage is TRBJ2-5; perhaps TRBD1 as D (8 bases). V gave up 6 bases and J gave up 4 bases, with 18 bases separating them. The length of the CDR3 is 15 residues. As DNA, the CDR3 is TGTGCCAGCAGCTCCGACAGGGGAGGGCGAGAGACCCAGTACTTC. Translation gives CASSSDRGGRETQYF.

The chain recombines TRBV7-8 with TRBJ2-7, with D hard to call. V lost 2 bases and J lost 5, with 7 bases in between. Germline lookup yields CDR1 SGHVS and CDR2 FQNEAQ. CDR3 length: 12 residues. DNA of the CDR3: TGTGCCAGCAGCTTAATGCTCCACGAGCAGTACTTC. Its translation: CASSLMLHEQYF.

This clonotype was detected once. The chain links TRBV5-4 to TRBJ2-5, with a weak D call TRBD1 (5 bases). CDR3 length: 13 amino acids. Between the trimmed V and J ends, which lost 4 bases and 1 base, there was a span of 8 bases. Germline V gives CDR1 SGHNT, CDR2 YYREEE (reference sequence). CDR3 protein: CASSTDSQETQYF. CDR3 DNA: TGTGCCAGCAGCACCGACAGCCAAGAGACCCAGTACTTC.

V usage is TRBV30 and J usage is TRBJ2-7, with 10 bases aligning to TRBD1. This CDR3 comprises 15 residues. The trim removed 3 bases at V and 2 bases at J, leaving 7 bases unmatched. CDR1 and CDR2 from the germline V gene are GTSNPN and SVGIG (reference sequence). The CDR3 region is CAWSNGQGGTYEQYF. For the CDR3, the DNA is TGTGCCTGGAGCAATGGACAGGGGGGGACCTACGAGCAGTACTTC. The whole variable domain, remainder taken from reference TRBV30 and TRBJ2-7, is SQTIHQWPATLVQPVGSPLSLECTVEGTSNPNLYWYRQAAGRGLQLLFYSVGIGQISSEVPQNLSASRPQDRQFILSSKKLLLSDSGFYLCAWSNGQGGTYEQYFGPGTRLTVT.

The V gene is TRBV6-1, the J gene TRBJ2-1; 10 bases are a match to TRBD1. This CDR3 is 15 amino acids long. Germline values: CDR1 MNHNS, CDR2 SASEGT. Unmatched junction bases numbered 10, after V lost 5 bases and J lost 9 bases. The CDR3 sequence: CASSQSRDRGGEQFF. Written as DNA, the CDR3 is TGTGCCAGCAGTCAGTCCCGGGACAGGGGTGGTGAGCAGTTCTTC.

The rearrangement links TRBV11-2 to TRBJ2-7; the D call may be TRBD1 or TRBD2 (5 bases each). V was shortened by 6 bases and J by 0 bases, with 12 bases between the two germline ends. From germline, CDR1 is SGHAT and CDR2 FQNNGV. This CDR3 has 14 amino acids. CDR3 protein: CASRRGEPSYEQYF. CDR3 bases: TGTGCCAGCAGGAGGGGTGAGCCCTCCTACGAGCAGTACTTC.

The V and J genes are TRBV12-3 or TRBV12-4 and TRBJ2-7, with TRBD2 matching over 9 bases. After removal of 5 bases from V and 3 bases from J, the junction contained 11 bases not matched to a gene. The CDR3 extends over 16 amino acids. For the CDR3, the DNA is TGTGCCAGCAGTCCACTACCTAGCGGGGCCCGCTACGAGCAGTACTTC. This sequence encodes CASSPLPSGARYEQYF.

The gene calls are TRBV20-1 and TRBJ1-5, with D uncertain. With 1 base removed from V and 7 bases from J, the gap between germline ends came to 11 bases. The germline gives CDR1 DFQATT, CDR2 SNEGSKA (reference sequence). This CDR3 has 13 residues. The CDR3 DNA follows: TGCAGTGCTAGAGCTGGGGTAGGGCAGCCCCAGCATTTT. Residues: CSARAGVGQPQHF.

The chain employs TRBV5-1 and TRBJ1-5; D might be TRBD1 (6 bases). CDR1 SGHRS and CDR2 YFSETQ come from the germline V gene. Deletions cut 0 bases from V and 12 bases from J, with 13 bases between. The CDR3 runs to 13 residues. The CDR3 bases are TGCGCCAGCAGCTTGGTTTTGGGGGCGGGCCAGCATTTT. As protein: CASSLVLGAGQHF.

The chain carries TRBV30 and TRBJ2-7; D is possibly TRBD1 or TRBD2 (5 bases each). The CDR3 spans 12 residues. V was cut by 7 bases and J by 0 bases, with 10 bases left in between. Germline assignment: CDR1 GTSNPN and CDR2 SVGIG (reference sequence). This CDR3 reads CASGRVSYEQYF. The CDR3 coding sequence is TGTGCCTCGGGACGGGTCTCCTACGAGCAGTACTTC.

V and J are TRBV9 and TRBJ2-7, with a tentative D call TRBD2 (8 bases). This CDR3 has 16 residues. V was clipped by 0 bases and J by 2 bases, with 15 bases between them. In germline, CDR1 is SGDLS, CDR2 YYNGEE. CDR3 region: CASSVEGTAGAYEQYF. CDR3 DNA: TGTGCCAGCAGCGTAGAGGGGACAGCGGGGGCCTACGAGCAGTACTTC.

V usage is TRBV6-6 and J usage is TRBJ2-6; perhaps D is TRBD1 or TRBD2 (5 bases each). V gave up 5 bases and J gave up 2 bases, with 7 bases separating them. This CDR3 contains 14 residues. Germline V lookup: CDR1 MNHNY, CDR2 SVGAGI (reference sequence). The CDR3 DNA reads TGTGCCAGCAGTAGGGGACCTGGGGCCAACGTCCTGACTTTC. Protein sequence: CASSRGPGANVLTF.

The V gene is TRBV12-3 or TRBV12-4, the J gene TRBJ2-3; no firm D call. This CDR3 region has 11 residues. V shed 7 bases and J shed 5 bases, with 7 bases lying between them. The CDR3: CASKNGDTQYF. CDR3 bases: TGTGCCAGCAAGAATGGAGATACGCAGTATTTT.

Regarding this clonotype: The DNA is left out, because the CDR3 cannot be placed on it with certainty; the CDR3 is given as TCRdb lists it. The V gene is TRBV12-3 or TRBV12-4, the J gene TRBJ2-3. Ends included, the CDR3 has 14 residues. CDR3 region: CASSSSTSRDTQYF.

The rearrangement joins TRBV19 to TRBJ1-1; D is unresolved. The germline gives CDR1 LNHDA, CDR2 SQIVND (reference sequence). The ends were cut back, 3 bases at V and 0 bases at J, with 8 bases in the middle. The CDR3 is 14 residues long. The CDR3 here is CASSMSRMNTEAFF. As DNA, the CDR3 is TGTGCCAGTAGTATGTCCCGGATGAACACTGAAGCTTTCTTT.

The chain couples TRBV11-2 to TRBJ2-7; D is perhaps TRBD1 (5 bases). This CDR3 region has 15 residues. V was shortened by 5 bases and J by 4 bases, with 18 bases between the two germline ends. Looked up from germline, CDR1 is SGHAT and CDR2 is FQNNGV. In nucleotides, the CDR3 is TGTGCCAGCAGCCCCTCCTCCCAGGGATGGTACGAGCAGTACTTC. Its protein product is CASSPSSQGWYEQYF.

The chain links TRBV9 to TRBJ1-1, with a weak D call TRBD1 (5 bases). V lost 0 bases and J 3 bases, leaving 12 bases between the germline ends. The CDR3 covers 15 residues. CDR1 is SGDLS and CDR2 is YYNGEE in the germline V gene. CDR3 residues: CASSVALGAHTEAFF. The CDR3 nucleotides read TGTGCCAGCAGCGTAGCTCTAGGGGCGCACACTGAAGCTTTCTTT.

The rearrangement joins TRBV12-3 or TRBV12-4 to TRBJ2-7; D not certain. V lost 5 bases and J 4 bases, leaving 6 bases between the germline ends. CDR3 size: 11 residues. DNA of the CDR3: TGTGCCAGCAGTCCAAAATACGAGCAGTACTTC. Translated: CASSPKYEQYF.

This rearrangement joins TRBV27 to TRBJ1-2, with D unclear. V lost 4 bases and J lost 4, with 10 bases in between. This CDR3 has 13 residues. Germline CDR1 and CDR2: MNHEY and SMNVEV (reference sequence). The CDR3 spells CASSSRRSYGYTF. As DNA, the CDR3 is TGTGCCAGCAGTTCCCGAAGGTCCTATGGCTACACCTTC.

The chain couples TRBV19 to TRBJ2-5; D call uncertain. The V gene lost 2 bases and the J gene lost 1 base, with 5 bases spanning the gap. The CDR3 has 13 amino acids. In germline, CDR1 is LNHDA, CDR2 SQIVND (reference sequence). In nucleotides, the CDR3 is TGTGCCAGTAGTATATGGGGCCAAGAGACCCAGTACTTC. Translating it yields CASSIWGQETQYF.

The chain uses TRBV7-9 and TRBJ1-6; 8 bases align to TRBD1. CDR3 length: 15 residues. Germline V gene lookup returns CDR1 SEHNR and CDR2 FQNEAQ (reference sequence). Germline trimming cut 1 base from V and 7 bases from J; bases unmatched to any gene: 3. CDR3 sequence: CASSLGDRKNSPLHF. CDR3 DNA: TGTGCCAGCAGCTTAGGGGACAGGAAAAATTCACCCCTCCACTTT.

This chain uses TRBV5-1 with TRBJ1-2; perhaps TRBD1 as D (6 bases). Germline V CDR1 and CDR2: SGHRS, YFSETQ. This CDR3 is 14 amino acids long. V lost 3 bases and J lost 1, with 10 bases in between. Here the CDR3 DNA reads TGCGCCAGCAGCTGGCAGGACAGTAACTATGGCTACACCTTC. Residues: CASSWQDSNYGYTF.

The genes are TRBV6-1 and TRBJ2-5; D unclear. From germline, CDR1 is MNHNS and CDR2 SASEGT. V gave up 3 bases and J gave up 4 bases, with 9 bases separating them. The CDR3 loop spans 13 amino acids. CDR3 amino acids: CASSDIVGETQYF. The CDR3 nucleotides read TGTGCCAGCAGTGATATCGTGGGAGAGACCCAGTACTTC.

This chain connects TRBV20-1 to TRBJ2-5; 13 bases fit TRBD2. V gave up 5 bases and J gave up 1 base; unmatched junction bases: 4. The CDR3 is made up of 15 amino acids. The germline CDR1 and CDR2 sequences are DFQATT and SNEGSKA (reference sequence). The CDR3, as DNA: TGCAGTGCTCCGCGACTAGCGGGGGGCCAAGAGACCCAGTACTTC. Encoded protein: CSAPRLAGGQETQYF.